One and the same sample provided the 12 T cell receptor beta chains below, sequenced in a study of blood T cell repertoires in COVID-19. Profiled with immunoSEQ multiplex PCR; TCRdb holds only in-frame clones, not every one. The data contain 120,000 to 150,000 clones, around 87% of them seen just once; the ten biggest clones take up roughly 37%. Input material: peripheral blood. Every receptor here comes from a man aged 50-60 years who had recovered from COVID-19.

The CDR3 DNA sequence: TGTGCCAGCAGCTCCGGGCAGGGGTTCGACGAGCAGTACTTC. Protein: CASSSGQGFDEQYF. The chain employs TRBV11-3 and TRBJ2-7; TRBD1 is a possible D gene (6 bases). CDR1 and CDR2 (germline): SGHNT, YENEEA. The CDR3 sequence is 14 residues long. V was shortened by 4 bases and J by 5 bases, with 15 bases between the two germline ends.

This sequence joins TRBV3-1 (or the pseudogene TRBV3-2) and TRBJ1-1; TRBD1 agrees at 7 bases. The germline V gene encodes CDR1 LGHDT and CDR2 YNNKEL (reference sequence). After removal of 4 bases from V and 11 bases from J, the junction contained 16 bases not matched to a gene. CDR3 length equals 15 residues. The CDR3: CASSPLPDRFQSAFF. The CDR3 DNA sequence: TGTGCCAGCAGCCCGCTCCCGGACAGGTTTCAATCGGCTTTCTTT.

The chain joins TRBV19 to TRBJ1-1; D gene unclear. Per the germline V gene, CDR1 is LNHDA and CDR2 is SQIVND (reference sequence). The CDR3 has 17 amino acids. Trimming removed 0 bases from V and 0 bases from J, with 14 bases in between. The CDR3 loop reads CASSIDVASVMNTEAFF. In nucleotides, the CDR3 is TGTGCCAGTAGTATAGATGTTGCCAGTGTCATGAACACTGAAGCTTTCTTT.

The chain carries TRBV27 and TRBJ2-1; 8 bases fit TRBD1. This CDR3 region has 17 residues. Germline V gene lookup returns CDR1 MNHEY and CDR2 SMNVEV (reference sequence). V shed 0 bases, J shed 8 bases, and the junction held 12 bases outside the gene matches. This chain's CDR3 is CASSLSVRQGIVYEQFF. The CDR3 coding sequence is TGTGCCAGCAGTTTATCGGTTCGACAGGGGATAGTCTATGAGCAGTTCTTC.

This chain joins TRBV5-5 and TRBJ1-4; D is uncertain. V was pared by 0 bases and J by 6 bases, with 12 bases between. The CDR3 is 15 residues long. Germline values: CDR1 SGHKS, CDR2 YYEKEE (reference sequence). CDR3 protein: CASSLAVAGYEKLFF. The CDR3 DNA is TGTGCCAGCAGCTTGGCCGTGGCAGGATATGAAAAACTGTTTTTT.

The chain uses TRBV7-8 and TRBJ1-5; 10 nucleotides align to TRBD1. The junction had 10 bases not matched to a gene; V was cut back by 5 bases and J by 6 bases. The CDR3 has 16 residues. Germline CDR1 SGHVS, CDR2 FQNEAQ. The CDR3 reads CASSDQTGGIGQPQHF. The DNA for the CDR3 is TGTGCCAGCAGCGACCAGACAGGGGGCATTGGTCAGCCCCAGCATTTT.

The chain recombines TRBV5-1 with TRBJ1-1, with 11 bases matching TRBD1. V lost 5 bases and J lost 10; bases outside the gene matches: 10. Germline-derived CDR1 and CDR2 are SGHRS and YFSETQ. The length of the CDR3 is 14 residues. In DNA form, the CDR3 reads TGCGCCAGCAGTCCGCTTGGACAGGGGGCGGGAGCTTTCTTT. It codes for CASSPLGQGAGAFF.

V and J are TRBV3-1 (or the pseudogene TRBV3-2) and TRBJ1-2; a weak D match, TRBD1 (5 bases). Trimming left V 1 base short and J 2 bases short, with 14 bases between. Germline V gene data show CDR1 as LGHDT and CDR2 as YNNKEL (reference sequence). CDR3 size: 16 residues. The CDR3 loop is CASSQGVPRVNYGYTF. The CDR3 nucleotides are TGTGCCAGCAGCCAAGGAGTCCCCAGGGTGAACTATGGCTACACCTTC.

CDR3 nucleotides: TGCGCCAGCAGCCAAAGCCGATCCTACGAGCAGTACTTC. Its protein product is CASSQSRSYEQYF. The chain combines TRBV4-3 with TRBJ2-7; D gene ambiguous. V was shortened by 2 bases and J by 1 base, with 6 bases between the two germline ends. Per germline, CDR1 LGHNA and CDR2 YSLEER. The CDR3 extends over 13 amino acids.

The chain links TRBV11-2 to TRBJ1-1; D is ambiguous. CDR1 and CDR2 (germline): SGHAT, FQNNGV. The V gene lost 5 bases and the J gene lost 4 bases, with 20 bases spanning the gap. CDR3 size: 16 residues. CDR3 coding DNA: TGTGCCAGCAGCCCCACTAATCGGGATTTGAGCACTGAAGCTTTCTTT. Its translation is CASSPTNRDLSTEAFF.

V is TRBV5-1 and J is TRBJ1-2; 7 bases line up with TRBD1. The germline gives CDR1 SGHRS, CDR2 YFSETQ. The CDR3 extends over 14 amino acids. V dropped 4 bases and J dropped 4; count of bases not matched to a gene: 7. The CDR3: CASSLPGQSYGYTF. The CDR3 DNA reads TGCGCCAGCAGCCTCCCGGGACAGTCCTATGGCTACACCTTC.

The rearrangement joins TRBV4-3 to TRBJ2-5; 11 positions agree with TRBD2. Trimming at V came to 1 base and at J to 4 bases, leaving 8 bases not matched to a gene. The CDR3 extends over 17 amino acids. The germline gives CDR1 LGHNA, CDR2 YSLEER. CDR3 residues: CASSQGASGGLGETQYF. The CDR3 DNA follows: TGCGCCAGCAGCCAAGGGGCTAGCGGGGGGCTAGGAGAGACCCAGTACTTC.